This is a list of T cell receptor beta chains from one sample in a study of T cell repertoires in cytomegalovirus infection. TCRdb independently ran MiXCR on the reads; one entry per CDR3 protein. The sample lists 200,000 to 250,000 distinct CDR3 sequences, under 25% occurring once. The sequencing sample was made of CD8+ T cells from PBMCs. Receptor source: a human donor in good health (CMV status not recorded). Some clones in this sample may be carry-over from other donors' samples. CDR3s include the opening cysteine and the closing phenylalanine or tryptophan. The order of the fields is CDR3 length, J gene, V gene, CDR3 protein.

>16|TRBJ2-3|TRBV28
CASSDPGTPNTDTQYF
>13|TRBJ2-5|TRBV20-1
CSASSSLEETQYF
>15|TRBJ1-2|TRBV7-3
CASSLTGGQPSGYTF
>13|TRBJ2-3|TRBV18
CASSPFYTDTQYF
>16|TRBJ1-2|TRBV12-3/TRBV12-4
CASSFPRAGGDYGYTF
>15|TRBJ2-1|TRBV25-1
CASSEWGKSSNEQFF
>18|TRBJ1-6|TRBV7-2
CASSLVWDVGGRKSPLHF
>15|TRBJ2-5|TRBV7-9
CASVAGGPSVETQYF
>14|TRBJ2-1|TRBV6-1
CASSSGTRGTEQFF
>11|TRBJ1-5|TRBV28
CASSLGQPQHF
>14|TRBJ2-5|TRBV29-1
CSVVVTSGVKTQYF
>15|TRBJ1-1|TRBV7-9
CASSATSGVHTEAFF
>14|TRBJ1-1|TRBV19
CASSTLQLDSEAFF
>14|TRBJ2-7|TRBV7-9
CASSISQGFDEQYF
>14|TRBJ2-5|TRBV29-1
CSVKRDRRGETQYF
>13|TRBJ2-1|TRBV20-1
CSAKRVLYNEQFF
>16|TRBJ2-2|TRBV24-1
CATSDLPGQGTGELFF
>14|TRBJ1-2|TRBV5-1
CASTLDSSNYGYTF
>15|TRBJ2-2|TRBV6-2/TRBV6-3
CASSFLRGAGGELFF
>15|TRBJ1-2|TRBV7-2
CASTVPPRVNYGYTF
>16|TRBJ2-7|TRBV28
CASSFPREGLIYEQYF
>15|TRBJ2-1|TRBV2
CASSEKRGAWGEQFF
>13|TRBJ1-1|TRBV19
CASRARTNTEAFF
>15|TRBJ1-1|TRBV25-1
CASSDRPLDRGKAFF
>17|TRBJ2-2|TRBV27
CASSGGPGTSNTGELFF
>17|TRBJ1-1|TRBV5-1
CASSLAWTGGMNTEAFF
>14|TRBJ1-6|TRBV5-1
CASSLQGENSPLHF